A selection of T cell receptor beta chains follows, all from one sample in a study of blood T cell repertoires in COVID-19. Using immunoSEQ multiplex PCR, the repertoire was profiled, and TCRdb retains in-frame clones only, with some absent. In the table there are more than 60,000 clones, 65% to 90% of which are singletons. Sample: peripheral blood. The receptor source for this set is a human donor in a cohort sampled during active COVID-19. The CDR3 runs from the conserved cysteine through the conserved F or W. Fields, in order: clone size, CDR3 length, D gene, J gene, V gene, CDR3 protein, CDR3 DNA. The D gene is left open where the match is weak. Only part of the rows carry a size: once, few, many, or a class if the clone is expanded.

>few|15|TRBD1|TRBJ1-5|TRBV5-5
CASSLGGQGDYPQHF
TGTGCCAGCAGCTTGGGGGGACAGGGCGATTATCCCCAGCATTTT
>few|11|.|TRBJ2-7|TRBV2
CASIGDYEQYF
TGTGCCAGCATAGGAGACTACGAGCAGTACTTC
>.|14|.|TRBJ1-1|TRBV19
CASSIRDTGTEAFF
TGTGCCAGTAGTATCCGGGACACCGGCACTGAAGCTTTCTTT
>.|15|.|TRBJ2-7|TRBV9
CASSVGNREMYEQYF
TGTGCCAGCAGCGTAGGTAACAGGGAGATGTACGAGCAGTACTTC
>.|13|.|TRBJ2-7|TRBV9
CASSVGHPGEQYF
TGTGCCAGCAGCGTAGGACACCCAGGCGAGCAGTACTTC
>.|15|.|TRBJ2-3|TRBV11-2
CASSWGGLAVDTQYF
TGTGCCAGCAGCTGGGGGGGGCTAGCTGTAGATACGCAGTATTTT
>.|15|.|TRBJ2-3|TRBV7-6
CASSLSGESTDTQYF
TGTGCCAGCAGCTTATCCGGGGAAAGCACAGATACGCAGTATTTT
>.|13|.|TRBJ1-1|TRBV6-2/TRBV6-3
CASSYAQNTEAFF
TGTGCCAGCAGTTACGCACAGAACACTGAAGCTTTCTTT
>.|16|TRBD2|TRBJ2-5|TRBV19
CASRPSGGPSQETQYF
TGTGCCAGTAGGCCTAGCGGGGGCCCGTCCCAAGAGACCCAGTACTTC
>.|18|TRBD2|TRBJ2-3|TRBV23-1
CASSQSGWSSGGRDTQYF
TGCGCCAGCAGTCAATCGGGTTGGTCTAGCGGGGGGCGGGATACGCAGTATTTT
>once|13|TRBD2|TRBJ2-5|TRBV7-2
CAARGGRQETQYF
TGTGCCGCCCGCGGGGGGAGACAAGAGACCCAGTACTTC
>.|18|TRBD1|TRBJ1-4|TRBV15
CATSDRDRGLVTNEKLFF
TGTGCCACCAGCGACCGGGACAGGGGGCTTGTAACTAATGAAAAACTGTTTTTT
>.|15|TRBD1|TRBJ1-3|TRBV10-3
CAIRKGQGTGNTIYF
TGTGCCATCAGGAAAGGACAGGGGACTGGAAACACCATATATTTT
>.|15|TRBD1|TRBJ1-1|TRBV10-3
CAISGGQGANTEAFF
TGTGCCATCAGTGGGGGACAGGGGGCGAACACTGAAGCTTTCTTT
>.|14|.|TRBJ1-1|TRBV4-1
CASRATPADTEAFF
TGCGCCAGCAGGGCGACCCCAGCGGACACTGAAGCTTTCTTT
>.|13|.|TRBJ2-2|TRBV19
CASSMHSAGELFF
TGTGCCAGTAGTATGCACTCCGCCGGGGAGCTGTTTTTT
>.|15|.|TRBJ1-1|TRBV7-2
CASSRNQGMNTEAFF
TGTGCCAGCAGCCGGAACCAGGGAATGAACACTGAAGCTTTCTTT
>.|15|TRBD1|TRBJ1-2|TRBV2
CASSERTGQGIGYTF
TGTGCCAGCAGTGAAAGAACGGGACAGGGGATTGGCTACACCTTC
>.|14|.|TRBJ2-3|TRBV19
CASSISTISDTQYF
TGTGCCAGTAGTATCAGCACCATTAGCGATACGCAGTATTTT
>.|12|.|TRBJ2-1|TRBV12-3/TRBV12-4
CASNRGGNEQFF
TGTGCCAGCAACAGGGGGGGCAATGAGCAGTTCTTC
>.|15|.|TRBJ1-1|TRBV4-1
CASSQDRGGNTEAFF
TGCGCCAGCAGCCAAGATCGAGGAGGGAACACTGAAGCTTTCTTT
>.|15|TRBD1|TRBJ2-7|TRBV5-1
CASRRTGTGAYEQYF
TGCGCCAGCAGAAGGACCGGGACAGGGGCCTACGAGCAGTACTTC
>.|13|.|TRBJ1-2|TRBV12-3/TRBV12-4
CASSGRGGFGYTF
TGTGCCAGCAGCGGTCGCGGTGGTTTTGGCTACACCTTC
>once|14|.|TRBJ2-7|TRBV5-1
CASSLVAESYEQYF
TGCGCCAGCAGCTTGGTGGCTGAATCCTACGAGCAGTACTTC
>.|15|.|TRBJ2-3|TRBV6-2/TRBV6-3
CASSYSEASTDTQYF
TGTGCCAGCAGTTACTCGGAGGCCAGCACAGATACGCAGTATTTT
>.|13|.|TRBJ1-5|TRBV5-1
CASSLEPGQPQHF
TGCGCCAGCAGCCTGGAACCCGGTCAGCCCCAGCATTTT
>.|14|.|TRBJ1-6|TRBV2
CASMRQDGNSPLHF
TGTGCCAGCATGCGACAGGATGGGAATTCACCCCTCCACTTT
>.|14|.|TRBJ2-7|TRBV6-5
CASSYGGQADEQYF
TGTGCCAGCAGTTACGGGGGCCAGGCGGACGAGCAGTACTTC
>.|14|.|TRBJ2-1|TRBV19
CASSIWGSYNEQFF
TGTGCCAGTAGTATCTGGGGCAGCTACAATGAGCAGTTCTTC
>.|14|TRBD1|TRBJ2-1|TRBV7-2
CASNRDRGMGEQFF
TGTGCCAGCAACCGGGACAGGGGAATGGGTGAGCAGTTCTTC
>.|14|TRBD1|TRBJ2-7|TRBV6-5
CASSYRGQAIEQYF
TGTGCCAGCAGTTACCGGGGACAGGCAATCGAGCAGTACTTC
>.|15|.|TRBJ2-3|TRBV2
CASSWAGQSGDTQYF
TGTGCCAGCAGTTGGGCCGGACAGTCTGGGGATACGCAGTATTTT
>.|17|TRBD2|TRBJ2-2|TRBV5-1
CASSLQLAGANTGELFF
TGCGCCAGCAGCTTGCAACTAGCGGGGGCCAACACCGGGGAGCTGTTTTTT
>.|16|TRBD1|TRBJ2-3|TRBV14
CASSPWTGPSTDTQYF
TGTGCCAGCAGCCCATGGACAGGGCCTAGCACAGATACGCAGTATTTT
>once|16|TRBD1|TRBJ1-6|TRBV4-1
CASSQGWGTDNSPLHF
TGCGCCAGCAGCCAGGGGTGGGGGACAGATAATTCACCCCTCCACTTT
>.|13|TRBD1|TRBJ2-3|TRBV29-1
CSGTGESTDTQYF
TGCAGCGGGACAGGGGAGAGCACAGATACGCAGTATTTT
>.|16|TRBD1|TRBJ2-3|TRBV7-9
CASTPPGQGSTYTQYF
TGTGCCAGCACCCCCCCGGGACAGGGGTCTACTTATACGCAGTATTTT
>.|14|.|TRBJ2-2|TRBV27
CASRWSGDGGELFF
TGTGCCAGCAGGTGGTCAGGGGACGGTGGGGAGCTGTTTTTT
>.|16|TRBD1|TRBJ2-4|TRBV7-2
CASSLSRRGWENIQYF
TGTGCCAGCAGCTTAAGCCGCAGGGGGTGGGAAAACATTCAGTACTTC
>.|14|.|TRBJ2-2|TRBV18
CASSPPGGTGELFF
TGTGCCAGCTCACCACCGGGAGGCACCGGGGAGCTGTTTTTT
>once|17|TRBD2|TRBJ2-7|TRBV10-3
CAISAVRLAGGTYEQYF
TGTGCCATCAGTGCCGTTAGGCTAGCGGGGGGCACCTACGAGCAGTACTTC
>.|15|TRBD1|TRBJ2-5|TRBV7-7
CASSPLGDRQETQYF
TGTGCCAGCAGCCCCTTGGGGGACAGGCAAGAGACCCAGTACTTC
>medium-sized|12|.|TRBJ1-4|TRBV29-1
CSVQGGDEKLFF
TGCAGCGTACAGGGTGGGGATGAAAAACTGTTTTTT
>.|14|TRBD1|TRBJ1-4|TRBV7-8
CASSLETGKEKLFF
TGTGCCAGCAGCTTAGAGACAGGGAAGGAAAAACTGTTTTTT
>.|15|TRBD2|TRBJ2-5|TRBV18
CASSPPSGIQETQYF
TGTGCCAGCTCACCACCTAGCGGGATCCAAGAGACCCAGTACTTC
>.|16|TRBD1|TRBJ2-5|TRBV7-7
CASSQRPDRAQETQYF
TGTGCCAGCAGCCAAAGGCCAGACAGGGCACAAGAGACCCAGTACTTC
>once|11|.|TRBJ1-1|TRBV12-3/TRBV12-4
CASTADSEAFF
TGTGCCAGCACCGCGGACAGTGAAGCTTTCTTT
>.|17|TRBD2|TRBJ2-7|TRBV7-6
CASSSVGTSGASYEQYF
TGTGCCAGCAGCTCCGTCGGGACTAGCGGGGCCTCCTACGAGCAGTACTTC